This is a list of T cell receptor beta chains from one sample in a study of siplizumab effects on memory and regulatory T cells. Using immunoSEQ multiplex PCR, the repertoire was profiled, and TCRdb retains in-frame clones only, with some absent. Of tens of thousands of clones listed, 95% to 98% are singletons. Sequencing input: naive CD4+ T cells sorted from blood. These receptors all come from a human donor in good health. Each CDR3 is given with its conserved first and last residue. A D gene is named only where the DNA matches it firmly. Rows give clone size only sometimes, using once, few, many, or a class for an expanded clone.

J: TRBJ2-4; V: TRBV29-1; size: NA; D: TRBD2; DNA: TGCAGCGTGACCAAGACTAGCGGCTTAGGCATTCAGTACTTC; CDR3: CSVTKTSGLGIQYF
J: TRBJ1-3; V: TRBV9; size: NA; D: TRBD1; DNA: TGTGCCAGCAGCGTGATAGGACAGGGCGGTCCGGGAAACACCATATATTTT; CDR3: CASSVIGQGGPGNTIYF
J: TRBJ1-1; V: TRBV19; size: NA; D: TRBD1; DNA: TGTGCCAGTACGAGGGGGCTTTGGACTGAAGCTTTCTTT; CDR3: CASTRGLWTEAFF
J: TRBJ2-7; V: TRBV5-6; size: NA; D: TRBD1; DNA: TGTGCCAGCAGCCAGGGACAGTTCTACGAGCAGTACTTC; CDR3: CASSQGQFYEQYF
J: TRBJ2-7; V: TRBV11-3; size: NA; D: NA; DNA: TGTGCCAGCAGTAGTGGGGCGGGGGAGCAGTACTTC; CDR3: CASSSGAGEQYF
J: TRBJ2-1; V: TRBV29-1; size: NA; D: TRBD1; DNA: TGCAGCGTGGGGACAGGGGGTGCGTTCTTC; CDR3: CSVGTGGAFF
J: TRBJ1-2; V: TRBV7-9; size: NA; D: TRBD1; DNA: TGTGCCAGCAGCCCTGGGACAGGGGGCTTTGGCTACACCTTC; CDR3: CASSPGTGGFGYTF
J: TRBJ2-6; V: TRBV9; size: NA; D: NA; DNA: TGTGCCAGCAGCTCTGGGGCCAACGTCCTGACTTTC; CDR3: CASSSGANVLTF
J: TRBJ2-4; V: TRBV6-1; size: NA; D: NA; DNA: TGTGCCAGCAGGGGGACCTCCCTAGCCAAAAACATTCAGTACTTC; CDR3: CASRGTSLAKNIQYF
J: TRBJ2-1; V: TRBV2; size: NA; D: NA; DNA: TGTGCCAGCAGTGAAAGGGGGAGCGCAAAATACAATGAGCAGTTCTTC; CDR3: CASSERGSAKYNEQFF
J: TRBJ2-1; V: TRBV7-9; size: once; D: TRBD2; DNA: TGTGCCAGCAGCTTAGCGGGGGCGGGAGGGAGCAATGAGCAGTTCTTC; CDR3: CASSLAGAGGSNEQFF
J: TRBJ2-7; V: TRBV7-8; size: NA; D: NA; DNA: TGTGCCAGCAGCTCACGAGGAGGGGACTACGAGCAGTACTTC; CDR3: CASSSRGGDYEQYF
J: TRBJ2-1; V: TRBV6-1; size: NA; D: NA; DNA: TGTGCCAGCAGTGAAATGGGGGGTGAGCAGTTCTTC; CDR3: CASSEMGGEQFF
J: TRBJ2-1; V: TRBV28; size: NA; D: TRBD2; DNA: TGTGCCAGCACCTTTAGCGGGAGGGCCATGCTCAATGAGCAGTTCTTC; CDR3: CASTFSGRAMLNEQFF
J: TRBJ2-3; V: TRBV10-3; size: once; D: TRBD2; DNA: TGTGCCATCAGTGACGGGGCCAGGGAGGGAGATACGCAGTATTTT; CDR3: CAISDGAREGDTQYF
J: TRBJ1-1; V: TRBV14; size: NA; D: NA; DNA: TGTGCCAGCAGCCAAGATGGGGTATCGGGGGCTGTCACTGAAGCTTTCTTT; CDR3: CASSQDGVSGAVTEAFF
J: TRBJ1-1; V: TRBV5-1; size: NA; D: NA; DNA: TGCGCCAGCAGCTTGGAGACAGCAAACACTGAAGCTTTCTTT; CDR3: CASSLETANTEAFF
J: TRBJ2-3; V: TRBV11-1; size: once; D: TRBD1; DNA: TGTGCCAGCAGCTACCAGGGTACAGGGGGTATTCCAGATACGCAGTATTTT; CDR3: CASSYQGTGGIPDTQYF
J: TRBJ2-7; V: TRBV7-2; size: NA; D: NA; DNA: TGTGCCAGCACCTCCGGGGGACCTCCCTACGAGCAGTACTTC; CDR3: CASTSGGPPYEQYF
J: TRBJ1-2; V: TRBV11-2; size: NA; D: NA; DNA: TGTGCCAGCAGCCCAACAGGGAGAATCTATGGCTACACCTTC; CDR3: CASSPTGRIYGYTF
J: TRBJ1-5; V: TRBV19; size: NA; D: NA; DNA: TGTGCCAGTGACGTTGGGGGCTCTAGCAATCAGCCCCAGCATTTT; CDR3: CASDVGGSSNQPQHF
J: TRBJ2-1; V: TRBV11-2; size: NA; D: TRBD2; DNA: TGTGCCAGCAGAAGGACCCCCGGGACTAGGTCGTTCTTC; CDR3: CASRRTPGTRSFF
J: TRBJ2-7; V: TRBV6-1; size: NA; D: NA; DNA: TGTGCCAGCGAGTCGCGGTACGAGCAGTACTTC; CDR3: CASESRYEQYF